One sample yielded the 10 T cell receptor beta chains listed below, sequenced in a study of blood T cells in healthy people across ages. With a J-beta primer mix and a sample-barcoded 5' primer, a second PCR ran about 7 to 11 cycles. MiXCR, run by TCRdb on the 5' RACE reads, gives a single entry per CDR3 protein. The top ten clones hold 29% of a sample with some 320,000 distinct CDR3 sequences, roughly a quarter of them seen once. Sequenced sample: blood. These receptors were obtained from a woman aged 65 to 85 in good health.

This clonotype was seen many times. This chain links TRBV6-5 with TRBJ2-5; a weak D match, TRBD2 (5 bases). Trimming removed 6 bases from V and 7 bases from J, with 9 bases in between. Germline V lookup: CDR1 MNHEY, CDR2 SVGAGI. The CDR3 consists of 11 residues. The CDR3 spells CASSGERTQYF. CDR3 DNA: TGTGCCAGCAGCGGGGAAAGGACCCAGTACTTC.

This clonotype has a handful of counts. V and J are TRBV7-3 and TRBJ2-1, with 8 nucleotides matching TRBD2. This CDR3 is 21 amino acids long. CDR1 and CDR2 from the germline V gene are SGHTA and FQGTGA. V dropped 1 base and J dropped 0; count of bases not matched to a gene: 17. The CDR3 DNA is TGTGCCAGCAGCTTAAGTGGGGGAGCGGGAGAGGCCTTCAGCTCCTACAATGAGCAGTTCTTC. It is translated as CASSLSGGAGEAFSSYNEQFF.

The chain couples TRBV15 to TRBJ2-3; D is uncertain. With 1 base removed from V and 1 base from J, the gap between germline ends came to 12 bases. The germline V gene has CDR1 LNHNV and CDR2 YYDKDF (reference sequence). The CDR3 is 16 amino acids. CDR3 region: CATSRGWTPGTDTQYF. The CDR3 DNA follows: TGTGCCACCAGCAGAGGGTGGACCCCAGGCACAGATACGCAGTATTTT.

The chain has TRBV29-1 and TRBJ1-2; weak D call: TRBD1 (6 bases). The CDR3 has 14 amino acids. Per the germline V gene, CDR1 is SQVTM and CDR2 is ANQGSEA. Between the trimmed V and J ends, which lost 6 bases and 5 bases, there was a span of 19 bases. The CDR3: CSVQGGGTDYGYTF. The CDR3 DNA reads as TGCAGCGTCCAAGGGGGTGGGACGGATTATGGCTACACCTTC.

The genes are TRBV25-1 and TRBJ2-5, with 8 bases identical to TRBD2. The DNA end lines up better with TRBJ2-1; the J call may be wrong. CDR1 is MGHDK and CDR2 is SYGVNS in the germline V gene. The CDR3 runs to 14 residues. As DNA, the CDR3 is TGTGCCAGCAGTCTAGGACTAGCCACCCGGGAGCAGTTCTTC. Translation: CASSLGLATREQFF.

This clonotype was seen repeatedly, ten times or more. The V call is TRBV7-2, the J call TRBJ1-6; D gene ambiguous. The CDR3 length is 15 residues. Germline values: CDR1 SGHTA, CDR2 FQGNSA. Trimming stripped 3 bases from V and 2 bases from J, with 8 bases between. The CDR3 DNA is TGTGCCAGCAGCTTCACCCGGACCTATAATTCACCCCTCCACTTT. Its translation is CASSFTRTYNSPLHF.

This chain links TRBV20-1 with TRBJ2-5, with TRBD1 matching 11 bases. The CDR3 covers 14 residues. CDR1 DFQATT and CDR2 SNEGSKA come from the germline V gene (reference sequence). The V segment lost 6 bases and the J segment 6 bases; nucleotides outside the gene matches: 9. The CDR3 nucleotides are TGCAGTGCCCCAAGGACAGGGGGCGAAAAGACCCAGTACTTC. Translating gives CSAPRTGGEKTQYF.

V gene TRBV5-1 combines with J gene TRBJ1-1, with a possible D match to TRBD1 (6 bases). V was pared by 4 bases and J by 4 bases, with 11 bases between. Germline-derived CDR1 and CDR2 are SGHRS and YFSETQ. The CDR3 has 13 residues. DNA for the CDR3: TGCGCCAGCAGCGACCCAGGGGCCACTGAAGCTTTCTTT. Translated: CASSDPGATEAFF.

The genes are TRBV20-1 and TRBJ2-5, with TRBD2 as a possible D gene (6 bases). The germline gives CDR1 DFQATT, CDR2 SNEGSKA (reference sequence). This CDR3 is 14 amino acids long. V was trimmed by 3 bases and J by 2 bases, leaving 13 bases between them. The CDR3 sequence: CSASVGSAQETQYF. The CDR3 DNA reads as TGCAGTGCTAGCGTCGGGAGCGCACAAGAGACCCAGTACTTC.

This clonotype was recorded only once. The chain combines TRBV28 with TRBJ1-2; unclear D gene. From germline, CDR1 is MDHEN and CDR2 SYDVKM. The CDR3 totals 13 residues. Trimming took 4 bases from V and 7 from J, leaving 13 bases between them. The CDR3 coding sequence is TGTGCCAGCAGTTCCCGGATTTTGGCTGGCTACACCTTC. Translated, it gives CASSSRILAGYTF.